The 28 T cell receptor beta chains reported below all come from one sample, sequenced in a study of tumour-infiltrating T cells in Burkitt lymphoma. The assay was immunoSEQ multiplex PCR, and TCRdb's table has in-frame clones only and misses some. Among roughly 7,400 clones listed, about 18% were seen once. Sequenced sample: tumor tissue. The receptors here all came from a human donor with diffuse large B-cell lymphoma.

This clone was observed a handful of times. This rearrangement joins TRBV7-9 to TRBJ2-3; perhaps TRBD1 as D (6 bases). This CDR3 has 16 amino acids. Germline V lookup: CDR1 SEHNR, CDR2 FQNEAQ (reference sequence). The V end lost 5 bases, the J end lost 0 bases, and 15 bases lay between the germline ends. CDR3 in amino acids: CASSPPGQTSTDTQYF. In DNA, the CDR3 is TGTGCCAGCAGCCCCCCCGGACAGACTAGCACAGATACGCAGTATTTT.

This clone was counted between two and nine times. V is TRBV25-1 and J is TRBJ1-2; D is undetermined. The CDR3 is made up of 13 amino acids. Germline CDR1 is MGHDK and CDR2 is SYGVNS. V was pared by 4 bases and J by 4 bases, with 10 bases between. The CDR3 region has the DNA TGTGCCAGCAGTGCGGGGTATGTCTATGGCTACACCTTC. It codes for CASSAGYVYGYTF.

This clone has only a few counts. The rearrangement joins TRBV5-1 to TRBJ2-7; no reliable D call. V shed 0 bases and J shed 2 bases, with 9 bases lying between them. Germline V gene sequence: CDR1 SGHRS, CDR2 YFSETQ. The CDR3 is made up of 14 amino acids. The CDR3 DNA follows: TGCGCCAGCAGCTTGGTCTCCGACACCTACGAGCAGTACTTC. Amino acid sequence: CASSLVSDTYEQYF.

In DNA, the CDR3 is TGTGCCAGCAGCAAGGGGCCGTACAATGAGCAGTTCTTC. It is translated as CASSKGPYNEQFF. The chain couples TRBV7-2 to TRBJ2-1, with D tentatively TRBD1 (5 bases). Germline CDR1 SGHTA, CDR2 FQGNSA. V lost 5 bases, J lost 4 bases, and 9 bases lay in between. The CDR3 is 13 residues long.

The V and J genes are TRBV7-9 and TRBJ2-3; D unclear. V dropped 3 bases and J dropped 2 bases, with 9 bases sitting between them. This CDR3 has 14 residues. Germline V lookup: CDR1 SEHNR, CDR2 FQNEAQ (reference sequence). The CDR3 nucleotides are TGTGCCAGCAGCTTCGACCATGACACAGATACGCAGTATTTT. Translated: CASSFDHDTDTQYF. Full variable domain (outside the CDR3, taken from reference TRBV7-9 and TRBJ2-3): DTGVSQNPRHKITKRGQNVTFRCDPISEHNRLYWYRQTLGQGPEFLTYFQNEAQLEKSRLLSDRFSAERPKGSFSTLEIQRTEQGDSAMYLCASSFDHDTDTQYFGPGTRLTVL.

The CDR3 coding sequence is TGTGCCAGCTCACCAGGGGCCGGGACCCGTGCTGGGCAGTTCTTC. Translated, it gives CASSPGAGTRAGQFF. This chain links TRBV18 with TRBJ2-1; TRBD1 or TRBD2 may be the D gene (5 bases each). Looked up from germline, CDR1 is KGHSH and CDR2 is LQKENI. V dropped 2 bases and J dropped 12 bases, with 20 bases sitting between them. This CDR3 comprises 15 residues.

In this sample, this clone turned up a few times. The V gene is TRBV4-1, the J gene TRBJ2-5, with D possibly TRBD1 on 5 matching bases. Germline V gene lookup returns CDR1 MGHRA and CDR2 YSYEKL. V shed 1 base and J shed 3 bases, with 12 bases lying between them. The CDR3 runs 15 residues. The DNA of the CDR3 is TGCGCCAGCAGCCAAGGGGGAATGACAGAAGAGACCCAGTACTTC. It translates to CASSQGGMTEETQYF.

The rearrangement links TRBV2 to TRBJ1-2; D might be TRBD1 (6 bases). Trimming took off 8 bases at V and 2 bases at J, with 12 bases between the two ends. Germline assignment: CDR1 SNHLY and CDR2 FYNNEI. The CDR3 sequence is 13 residues long. DNA of the CDR3: TGTGCCAGCTCACCCCAGGGGAACTATGGCTACACCTTC. Its protein product is CASSPQGNYGYTF.

The rearrangement joins TRBV5-6 to TRBJ1-3; D call uncertain. CDR1 and CDR2 (germline): SGHDT, YYEEEE. Trimming took 1 base from V and 2 from J, leaving 10 bases between them. This CDR3 is 15 amino acids long. The CDR3, as DNA: TGTGCCAGCAGCTTGTTCCGGGGTACTGGAAACACCATATATTTT. It specifies CASSLFRGTGNTIYF.

By sample fraction, this clone is medium-sized. V is TRBV7-9 and J is TRBJ2-7; maybe TRBD2 (5 bases). Germline V CDR1 and CDR2: SEHNR, FQNEAQ (reference sequence). CDR3 length equals 14 residues. V lost 8 bases to trimming and J lost 0 bases, with 14 bases between them. The CDR3 loop reads CASSSSTTSYEQYF. CDR3 bases: TGTGCCAGCTCCTCCTCGACTACCTCCTACGAGCAGTACTTC.

The chain employs TRBV10-2 and TRBJ2-7; TRBD2 agrees at 7 bases. The CDR3 consists of 13 residues. The V gene's germline CDR1 is WSHSY and CDR2 SAAADI. Trimming took 7 bases from V and 6 from J; bases not matched to a gene: 9. Here the CDR3 reads CASISAGEFEQYF. As DNA, the CDR3 is TGCGCCAGCATTTCTGCGGGAGAATTCGAGCAGTACTTC.

V and J are TRBV11-3 and TRBJ2-1; D may be TRBD1 (6 bases). The CDR3 sequence is 12 residues long. Germline V gene sequence: CDR1 SGHNT, CDR2 YENEEA. Trimming shortened V by 8 bases and J by 8 bases, and 13 bases separated the two germline ends. CDR3 amino acids: CASLQGIDEQFF. The CDR3 DNA reads as TGTGCCAGCCTGCAGGGGATCGATGAGCAGTTCTTC. Together with reference TRBV11-3 and TRBJ2-1, the CDR3 gives the full variable domain: EAGVVQSPRYKIIEKKQPVAFWCNPISGHNTLYWYLQNLGQGPELLIRYENEEAVDDSQLPKDRFSAERLKGVDSTLKIQPAELGDSAVYLCASLQGIDEQFFGPGTRLTVL.

This clone was detected only a few times. The J gene is TRBJ2-3, the V gene TRBV29-1; no definite D call. The CDR3 covers 13 residues. V was cut by 4 bases and J by 0 bases, with 8 bases left in between. Germline assignment: CDR1 SQVTM and CDR2 ANQGSEA. CDR3 DNA sequence: TGCAGCGTTGTCCCCCAGAGCACAGATACGCAGTATTTT. Its protein is CSVVPQSTDTQYF.

The CDR3 DNA reads as TGTGCCAGCAGTGATTTCAGGGGAATAGACCGGACCCAGTACTTC. Amino acids: CASSDFRGIDRTQYF. This chain joins TRBV2 and TRBJ2-5, with D perhaps matching TRBD1 (6 bases). The CDR3 is 15 amino acids. Germline loops: CDR1 SNHLY, CDR2 FYNNEI. V lost 3 bases and J 7 bases, leaving 18 bases between the germline ends.

This clone has a handful of counts. The chain couples TRBV7-2 to TRBJ2-7; 9 nucleotides line up with TRBD2. Per the germline V gene, CDR1 is SGHTA and CDR2 is FQGNSA. V lost 0 bases to trimming and J lost 10 bases; unmatched junction nucleotides: 13. The CDR3 consists of 16 residues. The DNA for the CDR3 is TGTGCCAGCAGCTTAGCGGTGATAGCGGGAGAGTTTGGACAGTACTTC. Translation: CASSLAVIAGEFGQYF.

The chain employs TRBV6-5 and TRBJ1-4; 9 bases align to TRBD1. Trimming at V came to 6 bases and at J to 2 bases, leaving 1 base not matched to a gene. This CDR3 region has 14 residues. CDR1 MNHEY and CDR2 SVGAGI come from the germline V gene. The CDR3 nucleotides read TGTGCCAGCAGGGGACAGGGCACTAATGAAAAACTGTTTTTT. This codes for CASRGQGTNEKLFF.

J is TRBJ1-1 and V is TRBV5-1; D is unresolved. V lost 2 bases and J 2 bases, leaving 10 bases between the germline ends. CDR1 and CDR2 from the germline V gene are SGHRS and YFSETQ. The CDR3 consists of 14 residues. The CDR3 is CASSLNGPNTEAFF. Written as DNA, the CDR3 is TGCGCCAGCAGCTTAAACGGACCAAACACTGAAGCTTTCTTT. The full variable domain, completed using reference TRBV5-1 and TRBJ1-1, is KAGVTQTPRYLIKTRGQQVTLSCSPISGHRSVSWYQQTPGQGLQFLFEYFSETQRNKGNFPGRFSGRQFSNSRSEMNVSTLELGDSALYLCASSLNGPNTEAFFGQGTRLTVV.

There are a few counts of this clone. This rearrangement joins TRBV10-3 to TRBJ2-5; either TRBD1 or TRBD2 may fit D (6 bases each). CDR1 and CDR2 from the germline V gene are ENHRY and SYGVKD. Trimming took 0 bases from V and 4 from J, leaving 18 bases between them. The CDR3 has 17 amino acids. The CDR3 spells CAISESWTGALGETQYF. The CDR3 DNA reads as TGTGCCATCAGTGAGTCGTGGACGGGGGCTCTGGGAGAGACCCAGTACTTC.

This clone has only a few counts. V gene TRBV2 combines with J gene TRBJ1-3, with D uncertain. CDR3 length: 14 amino acids. V was trimmed by 6 bases and J by 0 bases, leaving 9 bases between them. CDR1 and CDR2 from the germline V gene are SNHLY and FYNNEI. Here the CDR3 DNA reads TGTGCCAGCAGCGGGGTGAGCTCTGGAAACACCATATATTTT. Amino acids: CASSGVSSGNTIYF.

The V call is TRBV2, the J call TRBJ2-3, with 14 bases that match TRBD2. Germline values: CDR1 SNHLY, CDR2 FYNNEI. V lost 5 bases, J lost 1 base, and 5 bases stayed unmatched. The CDR3 is 17 residues long. The CDR3 region has the DNA TGTGCCAGCAGTCCGGGACTAGCGGGAGCGGGCACAGATACGCAGTATTTT. Translated: CASSPGLAGAGTDTQYF.

This clone appeared a few times. The rearrangement links TRBV2 to TRBJ2-7; D unclear. The ends were cut back, 3 bases at V and 4 bases at J, with 10 bases in the middle. Looked up from germline, CDR1 is SNHLY and CDR2 is FYNNEI. There are 13 residues in the CDR3. This CDR3 is CASSESGVYEQYF. In DNA, the CDR3 is TGTGCCAGCAGTGAGAGTGGAGTATACGAGCAGTACTTC.

The chain uses TRBV19 and TRBJ2-2; possibly TRBD1 for D (6 bases). Trimming cost V 1 base and J 7 bases, with 13 bases left between them. Germline V gives CDR1 LNHDA, CDR2 SQIVND (reference sequence). This CDR3 spans 15 amino acids. Here the CDR3 reads CASSIVTGSFGELFF. CDR3 in DNA: TGTGCCAGTAGTATAGTAACAGGGTCTTTCGGGGAGCTGTTTTTT.

The chain has TRBV27 and TRBJ2-1; the D gene is possibly TRBD2 (6 bases). V was shortened by 3 bases and J by 8 bases, with 8 bases between the two germline ends. The CDR3 is made up of 12 amino acids. From germline, CDR1 is MNHEY and CDR2 SMNVEV (reference sequence). In nucleotides, the CDR3 is TGTGCCAGCAGTTTTAGCGGAGATGAGCAGTTCTTC. It yields the protein CASSFSGDEQFF.

This clone has more than one count but fewer than ten. The V and J genes are TRBV6-1 and TRBJ2-7; TRBD2 might be the D (5 bases). With 1 base removed from V and 3 bases from J, the gap between germline ends came to 13 bases. This CDR3 spans 15 amino acids. CDR1 MNHNS and CDR2 SASEGT come from the germline V gene. The CDR3 DNA follows: TGTGCCAGCAGTGAAGTTGCGGGTAGACGCTACGAGCAGTACTTC. Its translation: CASSEVAGRRYEQYF.

This clone has only one observation. The V gene is TRBV15, the J gene TRBJ2-3; D is unclear. The CDR3 covers 13 residues. V was shortened by 3 bases and J by 5 bases, with 9 bases between the two germline ends. Germline CDR1 LNHNV, CDR2 YYDKDF (reference sequence). In nucleotides, the CDR3 is TGTGCCACCAGCAGCCCCCCACAAGATACGCAGTATTTT. This codes for CATSSPPQDTQYF.

This clone turned up a few times. The rearrangement uses TRBV9 and TRBJ2-7; D is undetermined. The CDR3 extends over 11 amino acids. The germline CDR1 and CDR2 sequences are SGDLS and YYNGEE. The V gene lost 4 bases and the J gene lost 2 bases, with 4 bases spanning the gap. DNA of the CDR3: TGTGCCAGCAGCCTTCCCTACGAGCAGTACTTC. It codes for CASSLPYEQYF.

This clone was detected a few times. The rearrangement uses TRBV5-1 and TRBJ1-1; 7 nucleotides match TRBD1. V was pared by 4 bases and J by 6 bases, with 9 bases of the junction left unmatched. This CDR3 spans 14 amino acids. Germline CDR1 SGHRS, CDR2 YFSETQ. The CDR3 is CASSIQGISAEAFF. In DNA form, the CDR3 reads TGCGCCAGCAGCATACAGGGGATCAGCGCTGAAGCTTTCTTT.

The rearrangement uses TRBV27 and TRBJ2-1, with 8 bases identical to TRBD2. The CDR3 is 16 amino acids. V lost 4 bases and J lost 3; bases outside the gene matches: 8. The germline V gene has CDR1 MNHEY and CDR2 SMNVEV (reference sequence). The CDR3 DNA sequence: TGTGCCAGCAGTTCCATAGCGGGAAGTGGCTACAATGAGCAGTTCTTC. Its translation is CASSSIAGSGYNEQFF.